The 17 T cell receptor beta chains presented below share a single source sample, sequenced in a study of blood T cell repertoires in COVID-19. Here immunoSEQ multiplex PCR was the method, and the copy in TCRdb shows in-frame clones only, minus some. The repertoire holds roughly 100,000 clones, with 79% as singletons. The specimen sequenced was peripheral blood. The receptors shown here come from an elderly woman with active or convalescent COVID-19.

The genes are TRBV10-3 and TRBJ2-5, with 8 bases identical to TRBD1. Unmatched junction bases numbered 5, after V lost 4 bases and J lost 1 base. The germline V gene encodes CDR1 ENHRY and CDR2 SYGVKD. This CDR3 contains 15 residues. The CDR3 nucleotides read TGTGCCATCAGTGGTGGGACAGGCGGCCAAGAGACCCAGTACTTC. This translates into CAISGGTGGQETQYF.

This clone was found once. The rearrangement links TRBV6-5 to TRBJ2-3; D unclear. Trimming stripped 4 bases from V and 1 base from J, with 6 bases between. The CDR3 consists of 13 residues. The V gene's germline CDR1 is MNHEY and CDR2 SVGAGI. The CDR3 loop reads CASSSYGTDTQYF. DNA for the CDR3: TGTGCCAGCAGTTCGTATGGCACAGATACGCAGTATTTT.

The chain is built from TRBV25-1 and TRBJ1-6; no firm D call. V was clipped by 5 bases and J by 5 bases, with 7 bases between them. Germline V gene data show CDR1 as MGHDK and CDR2 as SYGVNS. The CDR3 contains 13 residues. The CDR3 protein is CASSHSNNSPLHF. DNA for the CDR3: TGTGCCAGCAGTCACAGTAATAATTCACCCCTCCACTTT.

This chain links TRBV5-6 with TRBJ2-1, with a possible D match to TRBD2 (6 bases). Trimming took off 4 bases at V and 7 bases at J, with 15 bases between the two ends. Germline assignment: CDR1 SGHDT and CDR2 YYEEEE. This CDR3 comprises 14 residues. The CDR3 nucleotides read TGTGCCAGCAGCGGCCTGGAGGGTCGGAATGAGCAGTTCTTC. Translation gives CASSGLEGRNEQFF.

The V and J genes are TRBV19 and TRBJ2-3; the D is unclear. The CDR3 is made up of 12 amino acids. Trimming removed 4 bases at V and 4 bases at J, with 6 bases between. Germline V gives CDR1 LNHDA, CDR2 SQIVND (reference sequence). The DNA of the CDR3 is TGTGCCAGTAGTACGAGCGCAGATACGCAGTATTTT. Translating gives CASSTSADTQYF.

J is TRBJ2-1 and V is TRBV23-1; D remains unclear. TRBV23-1 is an open reading frame, and its role is uncertain. This CDR3 is 12 amino acids long. The germline V and J ends were trimmed by 5 bases and 8 bases, with 10 bases remaining between them. CDR3 nucleotides: TGCGCCAGCAGTTACTTTTACGATGAGCAGTTCTTC. This sequence encodes CASSYFYDEQFF.

The V call is TRBV6-5, the J call TRBJ2-7, with 9 positions matching TRBD2. Trimming took 4 bases from V and 4 from J; bases not matched to a gene: 8. This CDR3 is built from 15 residues. Germline values: CDR1 MNHEY, CDR2 SVGAGI. The CDR3: CASSWGAGGVYEQYF. CDR3 nucleotide sequence: TGTGCCAGCAGTTGGGGGGCGGGGGGGGTTTACGAGCAGTACTTC.

This chain connects TRBV5-1 to TRBJ1-1; tentative D call: TRBD1 (5 bases). Germline CDR1 is SGHRS and CDR2 is YFSETQ. V lost 4 bases and J lost 4, with 14 bases in between. The CDR3 covers 14 residues. CDR3 protein: CASSPAGFATEAFF. The CDR3 region has the DNA TGCGCCAGCAGCCCTGCAGGGTTTGCCACTGAAGCTTTCTTT.

The sample holds one count of this clone. This chain uses TRBV30 with TRBJ2-6, with TRBD2 matching 8 bases. Germline CDR1 reads GTSNPN; CDR2 reads SVGIG (reference sequence). CDR3 length equals 17 residues. The trim removed 5 bases at V and 2 bases at J, leaving 11 bases unmatched. The CDR3 nucleotides are TGTGCCTGGGGAGACGGGGGGGAAAAAACTGGGGCCAACGTCCTGACTTTC. Its protein is CAWGDGGEKTGANVLTF.

In nucleotides, the CDR3 is TGTGCCAGCAGCGCCGGGACAGGGGACTACACTGAAGCTTTCTTT. Residues: CASSAGTGDYTEAFF. The chain has TRBV9 and TRBJ1-1; 10 bases are a match to TRBD1. The V gene's germline CDR1 is SGDLS and CDR2 YYNGEE. The V gene end was trimmed by 3 bases and the J gene end by 3 bases; junction bases not matched to a gene: 5. CDR3 length: 15 amino acids.

This chain links TRBV5-1 with TRBJ2-2; TRBD1 aligns across 7 bases. With V trimmed by 2 bases and J by 4 bases, 5 bases remained unmatched. The CDR3 contains 15 residues. Germline V gene data show CDR1 as SGHRS and CDR2 as YFSETQ. CDR3 protein: CASSLQGMGTGELFF. CDR3 nucleotide sequence: TGCGCCAGCAGCTTACAGGGGATGGGCACCGGGGAGCTGTTTTTT.

This clone was observed a handful of times. The chain joins TRBV6-2 or TRBV6-3 to TRBJ2-3; perhaps TRBD1 as D (7 bases). The CDR3 has 20 amino acids. V was clipped by 0 bases and J by 2 bases, with 24 bases between them. Germline lookup yields CDR1 MNHEY and CDR2 SVGEGT. CDR3 nucleotides: TGTGCCAGCAGTTACTCCGCAGGGGGGATGGTGGATTGGGTCACAGATACGCAGTATTTT. This codes for CASSYSAGGMVDWVTDTQYF.

The CDR3 DNA sequence: TGTGCCAGCAGGCCTACTAGCGGGAGGGCCCATGAGCAGTTCTTC. Translating gives CASRPTSGRAHEQFF. The chain is built from TRBV28 and TRBJ2-1, with 13 bases lining up with TRBD2. Unmatched junction bases numbered 7, after V lost 6 bases and J lost 8 bases. The CDR3 has 15 amino acids. The V gene's germline CDR1 is MDHEN and CDR2 SYDVKM.

The CDR3 DNA reads as TGTGCCAGCAGGCCCGGACTAGCGGGTTACAATGAGCAGTTCTTC. Its translation is CASRPGLAGYNEQFF. V and J are TRBV2 and TRBJ2-1; TRBD2 agrees at 11 bases. Germline-derived CDR1 and CDR2 are SNHLY and FYNNEI. CDR3 length: 15 residues. The J segment lost 4 bases and the V segment lost 6 bases, leaving 5 bases of the junction unmatched.

The CDR3 DNA follows: TGTGCCAGCAGCGACGGGGGACTAGCGGGGAAAAAGCAGTACTTC. It yields the protein CASSDGGLAGKKQYF. The chain couples TRBV11-2 to TRBJ2-7; 13 bases align to TRBD2. After removal of 5 bases from V and 8 bases from J, the junction contained 9 bases not matched to a gene. This CDR3 is built from 15 residues. The V gene's germline CDR1 is SGHAT and CDR2 FQNNGV.

In this sample, this clone turned up once. This sequence joins TRBV10-3 and TRBJ2-2; 11 bases are a match to TRBD1. Germline values: CDR1 ENHRY, CDR2 SYGVKD. The V gene end was trimmed by 5 bases and the J gene end by 3 bases; junction bases not matched to a gene: 2. CDR3 length: 15 amino acids. CDR3 loop: CAISWTGGDTGELFF. In nucleotides, the CDR3 is TGTGCCATCAGTTGGACAGGGGGCGACACCGGGGAGCTGTTTTTT.

The chain combines TRBV30 with TRBJ1-1, with TRBD1 matching 7 bases. CDR3 length: 15 amino acids. CDR1 and CDR2 (germline): GTSNPN, SVGIG (reference sequence). V lost 0 bases to trimming and J lost 1 base; unmatched junction nucleotides: 5. The CDR3 spells CAWSVWDRPNTEAFF. The CDR3 bases are TGTGCCTGGAGTGTTTGGGACAGACCGAACACTGAAGCTTTCTTT.